A selection of T cell receptor beta chains follows, all from one sample in a study of radiotherapy plus CTLA-4 blockade in lung cancer. Produced via immunoSEQ multiplex PCR; TCRdb's table is partial and in-frame only. The sample lists tens of thousands of clones, about 76% occurring once. This material consisted of peripheral blood, taken from a patient treated with radiotherapy plus ipilimumab. These TCRs come from a human donor with non-small cell lung cancer who had a complete response to radiotherapy plus ipilimumab. Both conserved end residues are part of each CDR3. Each record gives: clone size, J gene, D gene, V gene, CDR3 protein, CDR3 DNA. D genes are given only for firm matches. The size entry is marked missing in some rows and otherwise reads once, few, many or a size class.

clone size: few
J gene: TRBJ2-7
D gene: TRBD1
V gene: TRBV25-1
CDR3 protein: CASSAVKSQGRDEQYF
CDR3 DNA: TGTGCCAGCAGTGCAGTAAAATCACAGGGGCGCGACGAGCAGTACTTC

clone size: NA
J gene: TRBJ2-7
D gene: TRBD1
V gene: TRBV11-2
CDR3 protein: CASSLGGQSYEQYF
CDR3 DNA: TGTGCCAGCAGCTTAGGGGGACAGTCCTACGAGCAGTACTTC

clone size: NA
J gene: TRBJ2-1
D gene: TRBD2
V gene: TRBV7-9
CDR3 protein: CASLAGGRNNEQFF
CDR3 DNA: TGTGCCAGTTTAGCGGGAGGGAGGAACAATGAGCAGTTCTTC

clone size: NA
J gene: TRBJ1-1
D gene: TRBD1
V gene: TRBV5-1
CDR3 protein: CASSLARQGAEAFF
CDR3 DNA: TGCGCCAGCAGCTTGGCACGACAGGGGGCTGAAGCTTTCTTT

clone size: NA
J gene: TRBJ2-7
D gene: NA
V gene: TRBV2
CDR3 protein: CASLKDQGGYEQYF
CDR3 DNA: TGTGCCAGCCTAAAGGACCAGGGGGGCTACGAGCAGTACTTC

clone size: NA
J gene: TRBJ1-1
D gene: TRBD1
V gene: TRBV7-2
CDR3 protein: CASGTGNTEAFF
CDR3 DNA: TGTGCCAGTGGGACAGGGAACACTGAAGCTTTCTTT

clone size: NA
J gene: TRBJ1-2
D gene: NA
V gene: TRBV11-2
CDR3 protein: CASSLDLGQRYGYTF
CDR3 DNA: TGTGCCAGCAGCTTAGATCTCGGACAGCGCTATGGCTACACCTTC

clone size: once
J gene: TRBJ1-5
D gene: TRBD1
V gene: TRBV6-1
CDR3 protein: CASSAQQGNSNQPQHF
CDR3 DNA: TGTGCCAGCAGTGCACAACAGGGGAATAGCAATCAGCCCCAGCATTTT

clone size: NA
J gene: TRBJ2-3
D gene: NA
V gene: TRBV5-1
CDR3 protein: CASSLGATAITDTQYF
CDR3 DNA: TGCGCCAGCAGCTTGGGAGCGACGGCCATCACAGATACGCAGTATTTT

clone size: NA
J gene: TRBJ1-2
D gene: NA
V gene: TRBV5-6
CDR3 protein: CASSPRGSADGYTF
CDR3 DNA: TGTGCCAGCAGCCCCCGAGGAAGTGCCGATGGCTACACCTTC

clone size: NA
J gene: TRBJ2-1
D gene: TRBD2
V gene: TRBV29-1
CDR3 protein: CSEGVLAGGGEQFF
CDR3 DNA: TGCAGCGAAGGGGTATTAGCGGGAGGAGGTGAGCAGTTCTTC

clone size: NA
J gene: TRBJ1-1
D gene: NA
V gene: TRBV18
CDR3 protein: CASSPPGRINTEAFF
CDR3 DNA: TGTGCCAGCTCACCACCGGGGAGGATAAACACTGAAGCTTTCTTT

clone size: few
J gene: TRBJ2-3
D gene: TRBD2
V gene: TRBV10-3
CDR3 protein: CAISLGLAGRGDTQYF
CDR3 DNA: TGTGCCATCAGCCTGGGACTAGCGGGGAGGGGAGATACGCAGTATTTT

clone size: NA
J gene: TRBJ1-2
D gene: TRBD1
V gene: TRBV27
CDR3 protein: CASSLSQGLGYTF
CDR3 DNA: TGTGCCAGCAGTTTATCACAGGGGCTAGGCTACACCTTC

clone size: NA
J gene: TRBJ1-1
D gene: NA
V gene: TRBV30
CDR3 protein: CAWSLAGPDTEAFF
CDR3 DNA: TGTGCCTGGAGTTTGGCAGGGCCTGACACTGAAGCTTTCTTT

clone size: NA
J gene: TRBJ1-1
D gene: TRBD1
V gene: TRBV19
CDR3 protein: CASRPTLNRGNTEAFF
CDR3 DNA: TGTGCCAGTAGACCGACGCTGAACAGGGGTAACACTGAAGCTTTCTTT

clone size: NA
J gene: TRBJ2-3
D gene: NA
V gene: TRBV7-8
CDR3 protein: CASSLALAPHTDTQYF
CDR3 DNA: TGTGCCAGCAGCTTAGCCCTAGCCCCACACACAGATACGCAGTATTTT

clone size: NA
J gene: TRBJ2-5
D gene: TRBD1
V gene: TRBV7-2
CDR3 protein: CASSSTDRGRETQYF
CDR3 DNA: TGTGCCAGCAGTTCTACGGACAGGGGGCGGGAGACCCAGTACTTC

clone size: few
J gene: TRBJ1-6
D gene: NA
V gene: TRBV6-5
CDR3 protein: CASSAGTRGSPLHF
CDR3 DNA: TGTGCCAGCAGTGCCGGGACACGGGGATCACCCCTCCACTTT

clone size: once
J gene: TRBJ1-1
D gene: NA
V gene: TRBV15
CDR3 protein: CATSRNPVSTEAFF
CDR3 DNA: TGTGCCACCAGCAGAAATCCCGTTAGCACTGAAGCTTTCTTT

clone size: few
J gene: TRBJ2-5
D gene: TRBD1
V gene: TRBV19
CDR3 protein: CASSIVQGGETQYF
CDR3 DNA: TGTGCCAGTAGTATAGTACAGGGGGGAGAGACCCAGTACTTC

clone size: NA
J gene: TRBJ1-3
D gene: NA
V gene: TRBV30
CDR3 protein: CAWQDQRNSGNTIYF
CDR3 DNA: TGTGCCTGGCAAGACCAGAGGAACTCTGGAAACACCATATATTTT

clone size: NA
J gene: TRBJ1-5
D gene: TRBD1
V gene: TRBV6-5
CDR3 protein: CASSYSGDRGYQPQHF
CDR3 DNA: TGTGCCAGCAGTTACTCGGGCGACAGGGGGTATCAGCCCCAGCATTTT

clone size: NA
J gene: TRBJ2-7
D gene: TRBD1
V gene: TRBV18
CDR3 protein: CASSRGQGAGEQYF
CDR3 DNA: TGTGCCAGCTCCCGCGGACAGGGGGCTGGCGAGCAGTACTTC

clone size: NA
J gene: TRBJ1-2
D gene: TRBD1
V gene: TRBV2
CDR3 protein: CASSASHRGRDYGYTF
CDR3 DNA: TGTGCCAGCAGCGCTTCCCACAGGGGGCGGGACTATGGCTACACCTTC

clone size: NA
J gene: TRBJ2-1
D gene: TRBD2
V gene: TRBV2
CDR3 protein: CASSVQGRVLLFF
CDR3 DNA: TGTGCCAGCAGCGTCCAAGGGAGGGTTTTGCTGTTCTTC

clone size: NA
J gene: TRBJ1-1
D gene: TRBD1
V gene: TRBV2
CDR3 protein: CASLGTGRGNTEAFF
CDR3 DNA: TGTGCCAGCCTCGGGACAGGCAGGGGGAACACTGAAGCTTTCTTT

clone size: NA
J gene: TRBJ2-2
D gene: NA
V gene: TRBV5-1
CDR3 protein: CASLEGLANTGELFF
CDR3 DNA: TGCGCCAGCCTCGAGGGATTAGCGAACACCGGGGAGCTGTTTTTT

clone size: NA
J gene: TRBJ2-7
D gene: NA
V gene: TRBV7-2
CDR3 protein: CASSLVRDQGEQYF
CDR3 DNA: TGTGCCAGCAGCTTAGTCCGGGATCAGGGGGAGCAGTACTTC

clone size: few
J gene: TRBJ1-1
D gene: NA
V gene: TRBV10-3
CDR3 protein: CAISESAGTEAFF
CDR3 DNA: TGTGCCATCAGTGAATCTGCGGGCACTGAAGCTTTCTTT

clone size: NA
J gene: TRBJ1-5
D gene: NA
V gene: TRBV10-3
CDR3 protein: CATTSGGPGNQPQHF
CDR3 DNA: TGTGCCACCACCTCGGGGGGTCCTGGCAATCAGCCCCAGCATTTT

clone size: NA
J gene: TRBJ1-1
D gene: TRBD1
V gene: TRBV7-9
CDR3 protein: CASSSGQGRLRNTEAFF
CDR3 DNA: TGTGCCAGCAGCTCGGGACAGGGAAGATTACGGAACACTGAAGCTTTCTTT

clone size: NA
J gene: TRBJ2-7
D gene: TRBD1
V gene: TRBV30
CDR3 protein: CAWSPLVPGQGNEQYF
CDR3 DNA: TGTGCCTGGAGCCCCCTAGTTCCGGGACAGGGGAACGAGCAGTACTTC

clone size: NA
J gene: TRBJ2-5
D gene: NA
V gene: TRBV6-5
CDR3 protein: CASSYTTYQETQYF
CDR3 DNA: TGTGCCAGCAGTTATACAACCTACCAAGAGACCCAGTACTTC

clone size: NA
J gene: TRBJ2-1
D gene: TRBD2
V gene: TRBV7-9
CDR3 protein: CASSPATSGGYNEQFF
CDR3 DNA: TGTGCCAGCAGCCCGGCAACTAGCGGGGGCTACAATGAGCAGTTCTTC

clone size: once
J gene: TRBJ1-2
D gene: TRBD1
V gene: TRBV29-1
CDR3 protein: CSVETHWDRTNYGYTF
CDR3 DNA: TGCAGCGTTGAAACCCACTGGGACAGGACTAACTATGGCTACACCTTC

clone size: NA
J gene: TRBJ1-4
D gene: TRBD1
V gene: TRBV15
CDR3 protein: CATSRRTGGRGEKLFF
CDR3 DNA: TGTGCCACCAGCAGACGAACAGGGGGCAGGGGTGAAAAACTGTTTTTT

clone size: NA
J gene: TRBJ1-1
D gene: TRBD1
V gene: TRBV6-1
CDR3 protein: CASNIQGVTEAFF
CDR3 DNA: TGTGCCAGCAATATACAGGGGGTGACTGAAGCTTTCTTT

clone size: NA
J gene: TRBJ2-6
D gene: NA
V gene: TRBV28
CDR3 protein: CATAAGANVLTF
CDR3 DNA: TGTGCCACCGCGGCTGGGGCCAACGTCCTGACTTTC

clone size: NA
J gene: TRBJ1-5
D gene: NA
V gene: TRBV28
CDR3 protein: CASGVQPQHF
CDR3 DNA: TGTGCCTCGGGTGTTCAGCCCCAGCATTTT

clone size: NA
J gene: TRBJ1-1
D gene: NA
V gene: TRBV19
CDR3 protein: CASSGRSAFTEAFF
CDR3 DNA: TGTGCCAGTTCGGGGAGATCGGCGTTCACTGAAGCTTTCTTT

clone size: NA
J gene: TRBJ2-1
D gene: TRBD1
V gene: TRBV5-1
CDR3 protein: CASSMDPGQAYNEQFF
CDR3 DNA: TGCGCCAGCAGCATGGACCCGGGACAGGCCTACAATGAGCAGTTCTTC